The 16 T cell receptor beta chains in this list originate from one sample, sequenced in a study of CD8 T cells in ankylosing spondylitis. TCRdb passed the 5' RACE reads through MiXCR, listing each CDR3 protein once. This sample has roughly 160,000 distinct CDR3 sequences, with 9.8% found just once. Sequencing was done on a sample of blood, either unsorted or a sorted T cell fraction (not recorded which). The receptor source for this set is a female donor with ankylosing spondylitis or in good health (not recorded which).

CDR3 bases: TGCAGTGCTAGAGACCCCTCCGTCACCAGCGACGAGCAGTACTTC. It specifies CSARDPSVTSDEQYF. The V and J genes are TRBV20-1 and TRBJ2-7; D uncertain. The germline CDR1 and CDR2 sequences are DFQATT and SNEGSKA (reference sequence). CDR3 length: 15 amino acids. V lost 0 bases, J lost 5 bases, and 17 bases lay in between.

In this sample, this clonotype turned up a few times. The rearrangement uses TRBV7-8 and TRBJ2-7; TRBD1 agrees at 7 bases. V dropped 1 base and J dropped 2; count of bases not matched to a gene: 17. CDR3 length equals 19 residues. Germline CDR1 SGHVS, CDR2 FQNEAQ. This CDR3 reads CASSLGARQGTILPYEQYF. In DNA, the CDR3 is TGTGCCAGCAGCTTAGGGGCTAGACAGGGCACCATACTACCCTACGAGCAGTACTTC.

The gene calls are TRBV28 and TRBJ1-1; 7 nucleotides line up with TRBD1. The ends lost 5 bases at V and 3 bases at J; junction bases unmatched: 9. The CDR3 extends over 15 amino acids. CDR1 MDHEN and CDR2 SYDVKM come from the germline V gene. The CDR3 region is CASSGSRDRYTEAFF. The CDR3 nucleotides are TGTGCCAGCAGTGGAAGCCGGGACAGATACACTGAAGCTTTCTTT.

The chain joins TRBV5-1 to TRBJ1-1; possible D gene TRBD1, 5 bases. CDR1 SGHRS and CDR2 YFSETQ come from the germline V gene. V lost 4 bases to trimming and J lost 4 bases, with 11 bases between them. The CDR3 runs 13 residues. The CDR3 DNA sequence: TGCGCCAGCAGCATCACAGGTATCACTGAAGCTTTCTTT. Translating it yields CASSITGITEAFF.

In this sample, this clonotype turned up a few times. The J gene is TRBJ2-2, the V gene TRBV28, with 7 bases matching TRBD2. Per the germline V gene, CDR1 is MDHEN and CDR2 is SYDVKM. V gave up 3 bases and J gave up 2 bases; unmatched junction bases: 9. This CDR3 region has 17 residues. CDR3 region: CASSLDPRLANTGELFF. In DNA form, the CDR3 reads TGTGCCAGCAGTTTGGATCCGCGACTAGCTAACACCGGGGAGCTGTTTTTT.

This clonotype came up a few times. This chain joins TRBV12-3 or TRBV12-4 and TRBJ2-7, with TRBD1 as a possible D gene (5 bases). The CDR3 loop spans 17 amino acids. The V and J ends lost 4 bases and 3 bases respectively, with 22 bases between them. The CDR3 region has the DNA TGTGCCAGCAGTTCCCCGGGTGGCAGGGATCTAATCTACGAGCAGTACTTC. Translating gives CASSSPGGRDLIYEQYF.

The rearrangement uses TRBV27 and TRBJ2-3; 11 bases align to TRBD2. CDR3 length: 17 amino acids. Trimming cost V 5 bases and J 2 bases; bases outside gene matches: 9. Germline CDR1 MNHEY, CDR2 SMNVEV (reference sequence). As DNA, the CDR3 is TGTGCCAGCAGTCTTTTCCCGACTAGCGGGACCACAGATACGCAGTATTTT. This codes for CASSLFPTSGTTDTQYF.

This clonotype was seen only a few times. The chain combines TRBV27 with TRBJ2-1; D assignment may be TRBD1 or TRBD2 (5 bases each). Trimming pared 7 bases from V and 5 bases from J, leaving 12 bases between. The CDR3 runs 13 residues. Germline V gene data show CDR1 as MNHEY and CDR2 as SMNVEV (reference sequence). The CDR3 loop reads CASKGRAHNEQFF. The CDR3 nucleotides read TGTGCCAGCAAGGGGCGGGCCCACAATGAGCAGTTCTTC.

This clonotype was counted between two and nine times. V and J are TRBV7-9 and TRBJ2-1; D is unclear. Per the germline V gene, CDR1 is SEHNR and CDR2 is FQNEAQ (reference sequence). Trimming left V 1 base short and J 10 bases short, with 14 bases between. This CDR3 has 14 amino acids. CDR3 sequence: CASSLERRRREQFF. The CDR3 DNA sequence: TGTGCCAGCAGCTTAGAACGACGACGACGGGAGCAGTTCTTC. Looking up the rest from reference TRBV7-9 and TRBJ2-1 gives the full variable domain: DTGVSQNPRHKITKRGQNVTFRCDPISEHNRLYWYRQTLGQGPEFLTYFQNEAQLEKSRLLSDRFSAERPKGSFSTLEIQRTEQGDSAMYLCASSLERRRREQFFGPGTRLTVL.

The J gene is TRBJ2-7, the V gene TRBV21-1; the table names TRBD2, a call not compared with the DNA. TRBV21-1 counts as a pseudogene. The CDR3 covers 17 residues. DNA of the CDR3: TGTGCCAGCAGCACCGCTTTTAGCAATCCCAAGGACGACGAGCAGTACTTC. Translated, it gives CASSTAFSNPKDDEQYF.

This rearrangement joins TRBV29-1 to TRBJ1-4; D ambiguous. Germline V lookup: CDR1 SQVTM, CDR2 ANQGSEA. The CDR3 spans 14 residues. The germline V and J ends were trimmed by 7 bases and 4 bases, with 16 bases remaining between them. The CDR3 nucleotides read TGCAGCGCGAGATACACGGGCGTTAATGAAAAACTGTTTTTT. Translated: CSARYTGVNEKLFF.

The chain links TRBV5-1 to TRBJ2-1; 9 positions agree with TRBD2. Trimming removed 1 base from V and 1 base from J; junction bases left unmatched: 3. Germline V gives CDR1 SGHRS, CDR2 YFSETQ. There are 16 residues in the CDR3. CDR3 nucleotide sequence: TGCGCCAGCAGCTTGTCTAGCGGGACGTCCTACAATGAGCAGTTCTTC. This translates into CASSLSSGTSYNEQFF.

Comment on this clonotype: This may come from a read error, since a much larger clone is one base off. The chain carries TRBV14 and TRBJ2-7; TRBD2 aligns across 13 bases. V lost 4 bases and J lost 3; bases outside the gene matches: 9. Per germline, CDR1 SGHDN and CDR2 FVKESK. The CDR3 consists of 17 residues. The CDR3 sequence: CASSLRTSGSFLYEQYF. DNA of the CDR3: TGTGCCAGCAGCCTCCGGACTAGCGGGAGTTTCCTCTACGAGCAGTACTTC.

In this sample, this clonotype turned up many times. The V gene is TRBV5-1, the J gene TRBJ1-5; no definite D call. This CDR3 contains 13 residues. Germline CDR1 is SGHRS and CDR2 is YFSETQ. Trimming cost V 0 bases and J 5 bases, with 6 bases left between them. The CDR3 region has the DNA TGCGCCAGCAGCTTGGGGTGGGATCAGCCCCAGCATTTT. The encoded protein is CASSLGWDQPQHF.

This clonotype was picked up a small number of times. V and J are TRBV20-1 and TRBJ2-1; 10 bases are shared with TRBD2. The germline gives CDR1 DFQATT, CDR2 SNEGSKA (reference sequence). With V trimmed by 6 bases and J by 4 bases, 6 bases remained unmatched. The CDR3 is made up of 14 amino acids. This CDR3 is CSAPGLAYYNEQFF. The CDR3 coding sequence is TGCAGTGCACCGGGACTAGCGTATTACAATGAGCAGTTCTTC.

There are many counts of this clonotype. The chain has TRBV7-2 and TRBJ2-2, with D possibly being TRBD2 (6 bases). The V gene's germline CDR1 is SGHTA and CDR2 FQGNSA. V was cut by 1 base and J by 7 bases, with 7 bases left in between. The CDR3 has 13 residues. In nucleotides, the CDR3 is TGTGCCAGCAGCTTAGTCGGGGGCGGGGAGCTGTTTTTT. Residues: CASSLVGGGELFF.